These 13 T cell receptor beta chains share one sample of origin, sequenced in a study of T cell responses to AZD1222 COVID-19 vaccine. The method was immunoSEQ multiplex PCR; TCRdb's version includes in-frame clones alone and lacks a portion of them. The table shows tens of thousands of clones, with around 81% occurring only once. Specimen: peripheral blood, collected 28 days after the second AZD1222 dose. Every receptor here comes from an adult who received the AZD1222 COVID-19 vaccine.

The V and J genes are TRBV6-1 and TRBJ1-1; 7 bases are shared with TRBD1. V trimming: 8 bases; J trimming: 5 bases; junction bases outside the gene matches: 8. CDR3 length: 13 amino acids. The germline gives CDR1 MNHNS, CDR2 SASEGT. The CDR3 here is CASVEGGKTEAFF. As DNA, the CDR3 is TGTGCCAGCGTGGAAGGGGGCAAAACTGAAGCTTTCTTT.

The chain links TRBV28 to TRBJ2-7; D may be TRBD1 (6 bases). Germline loops: CDR1 MDHEN, CDR2 SYDVKM. V gave up 6 bases and J gave up 6 bases, with 15 bases separating them. The CDR3 spans 13 residues. The CDR3 is CASSRTGQSEQYF. In DNA, the CDR3 is TGTGCCAGCAGCCGCACCGGACAGAGCGAGCAGTACTTC.

This clone was seen only a few times. The V call is TRBV4-1, the J call TRBJ2-2; the match to TRBD2 covers 11 bases. Germline values: CDR1 MGHRA, CDR2 YSYEKL. This CDR3 has 15 residues. With 3 bases clipped from V and 3 bases from J, the junction kept 0 bases outside the gene matches. CDR3 residues: CASSHSGRDTGELFF. As DNA, the CDR3 is TGCGCCAGCAGCCATAGCGGGAGGGACACCGGGGAGCTGTTTTTT.

J is TRBJ2-1 and V is TRBV7-9; TRBD2 matches at 9 bases. V gave up 1 base and J gave up 0 bases; unmatched junction bases: 1. The CDR3 sequence is 16 residues long. The germline V gene has CDR1 SEHNR and CDR2 FQNEAQ (reference sequence). For the CDR3, the DNA is TGTGCCAGCAGCTTAGTTAGCGGGGGCTCCTACAATGAGCAGTTCTTC. This sequence encodes CASSLVSGGSYNEQFF.

The chain joins TRBV7-8 to TRBJ2-7; 12 positions match TRBD2. The CDR3 sequence is 15 residues long. The germline V gene encodes CDR1 SGHVS and CDR2 FQNEAQ. The ends lost 5 bases at V and 1 base at J; junction bases unmatched: 3. The CDR3 DNA reads TGTGCCAGCAGCCGCGGGACTAGCGGGTCCTACGAGCAGTACTTC. Amino acids: CASSRGTSGSYEQYF.

The genes are TRBV25-1 and TRBJ2-2; either TRBD1 or TRBD2 may fit D (5 bases each). The CDR3 consists of 13 residues. Germline CDR1 and CDR2: MGHDK and SYGVNS. Trimming stripped 7 bases from V and 1 base from J, with 7 bases between. CDR3 DNA: TGTGCCAGCACGAGGGGGAACACCGGGGAGCTGTTTTTT. It is translated as CASTRGNTGELFF.

This clone showed up just a few times. V is TRBV2 and J is TRBJ2-5, with a possible D match to TRBD2 (6 bases). From germline, CDR1 is SNHLY and CDR2 FYNNEI. The CDR3 contains 14 residues. V lost 6 bases and J 0 bases, leaving 11 bases between the germline ends. The CDR3 region is CASRGGGDQETQYF. The DNA for the CDR3 is TGTGCCAGCAGAGGTGGCGGGGACCAAGAGACCCAGTACTTC.

This clone appeared a few times. The chain couples TRBV19 to TRBJ1-4; no firm D call. Germline V lookup: CDR1 LNHDA, CDR2 SQIVND (reference sequence). V was trimmed by 8 bases and J by 0 bases, leaving 13 bases between them. This CDR3 is built from 15 residues. CDR3 amino acids: CASGVSGSTNEKLFF. The CDR3 DNA sequence: TGTGCCAGTGGGGTTTCCGGATCAACTAATGAAAAACTGTTTTTT.

The V call is TRBV4-2, the J call TRBJ1-2; tentatively, D is TRBD1 (5 bases). Trimming removed 1 base at V and 7 bases at J, with 13 bases between. The germline gives CDR1 LGHNA, CDR2 YNFKEQ. The length of the CDR3 is 14 residues. The CDR3 coding sequence is TGTGCCAGCAGCCAAGGAAATCCGGGGGGTGGCTACACCTTC. This gives the protein CASSQGNPGGGYTF.

V usage is TRBV21-1 and J usage is TRBJ1-2. TRBV21-1 is a documented pseudogene. The CDR3 runs to 13 residues. CDR3 loop: CASSKGGVDGYTF. The CDR3 DNA reads as TGTGCCAGCAGCAAAGGGGGGGTTGATGGCTACACCTTC.

The V gene is TRBV19, the J gene TRBJ1-1; TRBD1 might be the D (6 bases). Trimming left V 3 bases short and J 0 bases short, with 11 bases between. Germline CDR1 reads LNHDA; CDR2 reads SQIVND (reference sequence). CDR3 length: 15 residues. CDR3 amino acids: CASSIPTGLNTEAFF. DNA of the CDR3: TGTGCCAGTAGTATCCCGACAGGCTTGAACACTGAAGCTTTCTTT. Looking up the rest from reference TRBV19 and TRBJ1-1 gives the full variable domain: DGGITQSPKYLFRKEGQNVTLSCEQNLNHDAMYWYRQDPGQGLRLIYYSQIVNDFQKGDIAEGYSVSREKKESFPLTVTSAQKNPTAFYLCASSIPTGLNTEAFFGQGTRLTVV.

The chain uses TRBV6-2 or TRBV6-3 and TRBJ2-7; the match to TRBD2 covers 13 bases. Germline values: CDR1 MNHEY, CDR2 SVGEGT. The CDR3 has 18 amino acids. The ends lost 6 bases at V and 3 bases at J; junction bases unmatched: 14. CDR3 nucleotide sequence: TGTGCCAGCAGCGGGGGACTAGCGGGACAACGACCTATCTACGAGCAGTACTTC. It translates to CASSGGLAGQRPIYEQYF.

The rearrangement uses TRBV27 and TRBJ2-7, with a tentative D call TRBD2 (6 bases). Germline V gives CDR1 MNHEY, CDR2 SMNVEV (reference sequence). The CDR3 is 14 amino acids. Trimming left V 0 bases short and J 6 bases short, with 12 bases between. DNA of the CDR3: TGTGCCAGCAGTTTATCGGGCCTGGGAGGCGAGCAGTACTTC. This sequence encodes CASSLSGLGGEQYF.